Described below is a single TCR beta chain sequence and its context. The data were taken from a study of blood T cell repertoires in COVID-19. Across the whole study: Samples representing acute and convalescent COVID-19 were sourced from the United States, Italy and Spain. The analysed material was cDNA or gDNA that came from T cells, B-cell-depleted T cells, or PBMCs.

CDR1 and CDR2 (germline): SGHRS, YFSETQ. The CDR3 length is 14 residues. Trimming took 4 bases from V and 3 from J; bases not matched to a gene: 6. Assay used: immunoSEQ multiplex PCR; TCRdb lists only in-frame clones, some missing. The profile covers roughly 80,000 clones, with about nine tenths appearing a single time and 1.5% to 2% taken by the ten largest. The chain carries TRBV5-1 and TRBJ1-2; 7 bases match TRBD1. Input material: peripheral blood. This clonotype was sampled from a woman aged 55-69 years with acute or convalescent COVID-19. The CDR3 loop reads CASSPTGVDYGYTF. The CDR3 DNA reads TGCGCCAGCAGCCCTACAGGGGTGGACTATGGCTACACCTTC.